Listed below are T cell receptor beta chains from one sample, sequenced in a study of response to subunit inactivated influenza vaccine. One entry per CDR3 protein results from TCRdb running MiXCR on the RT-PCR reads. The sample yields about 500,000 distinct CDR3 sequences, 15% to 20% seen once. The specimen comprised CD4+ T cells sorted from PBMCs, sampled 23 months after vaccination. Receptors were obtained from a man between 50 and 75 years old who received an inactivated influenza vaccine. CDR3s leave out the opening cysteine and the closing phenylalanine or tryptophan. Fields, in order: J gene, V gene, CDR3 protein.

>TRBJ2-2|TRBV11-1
ASSNSGLAGVATGELF
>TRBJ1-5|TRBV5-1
ASSFEGRDNQPQH
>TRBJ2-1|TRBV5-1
ASSSQLAATYNEQF
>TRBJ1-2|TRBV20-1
SASPTGQAGYGYT
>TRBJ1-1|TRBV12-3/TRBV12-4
ASSLRRSANTEAF
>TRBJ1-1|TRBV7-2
ASSSQLNTEAF
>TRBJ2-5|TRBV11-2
ASSPTPGTQETQY
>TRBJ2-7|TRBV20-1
SAPSPYEQY
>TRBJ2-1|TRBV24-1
ATSGASGGPYNEQF
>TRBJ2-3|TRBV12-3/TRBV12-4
ASTGPGDTQY
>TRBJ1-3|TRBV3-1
ASSQLGQIFGNTIY
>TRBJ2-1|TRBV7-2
ASVPGQGISEQF
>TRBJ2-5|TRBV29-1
SVEARGWGETQY
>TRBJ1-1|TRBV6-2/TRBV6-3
ASSYERDRGLFTEAF
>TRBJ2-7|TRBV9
ASSVGLAPYEQY
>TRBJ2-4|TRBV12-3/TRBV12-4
ASSSSTDIQY
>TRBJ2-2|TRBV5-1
ASSLQEAGELF
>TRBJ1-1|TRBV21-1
ASRRGDTEAF
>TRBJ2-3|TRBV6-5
ASSYLASTPLGTQY
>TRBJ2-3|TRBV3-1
ASSQDWTADTQY
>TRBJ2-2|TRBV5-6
ASSVGGLVTGELF
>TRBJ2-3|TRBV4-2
ASSQALGDTQY
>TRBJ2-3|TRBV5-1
ASRPGNTDTQY
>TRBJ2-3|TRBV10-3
AISDGLDTQY
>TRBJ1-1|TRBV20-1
SARGLGSSMNTEAF
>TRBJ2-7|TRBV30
AWSGQIVYEQY
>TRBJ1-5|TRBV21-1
ASSKECGSNQPQH
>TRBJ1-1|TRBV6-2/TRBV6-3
ASSSGRKGGATEAF
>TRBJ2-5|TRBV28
ASSFVLGLAGVYQETQY
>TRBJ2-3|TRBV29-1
SVVDRGRTDTQY
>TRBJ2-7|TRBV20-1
SARDRGRNSYEQY
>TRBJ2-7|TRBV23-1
ASSQSIPPRSSYEQY
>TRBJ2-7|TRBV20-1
SARGSSYEQY
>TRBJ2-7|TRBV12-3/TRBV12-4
ASSLGTGDEQY
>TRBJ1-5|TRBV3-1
ASSLGTLFSNQPQH
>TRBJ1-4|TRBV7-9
ASSLGTVPEKLF
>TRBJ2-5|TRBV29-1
SVTRGWGDETQY
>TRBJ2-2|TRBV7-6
ASSLRGLSGTNTGELF
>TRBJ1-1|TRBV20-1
SASRDRSSTEAF
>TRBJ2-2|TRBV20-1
SARFAGGITGELF
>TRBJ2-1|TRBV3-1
ASSQGRVSYNEQF
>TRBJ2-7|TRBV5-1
ASSTARVETYEQY
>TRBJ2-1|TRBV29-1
SVDLDREAYNEQF
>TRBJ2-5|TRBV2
ASSGLAGVLQY
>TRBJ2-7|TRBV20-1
SATATSGIYEQY
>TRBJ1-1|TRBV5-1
ASSLGTNTEAF
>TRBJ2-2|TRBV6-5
ASSYWGLNVNTGELF
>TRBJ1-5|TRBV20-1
SARDMSNQPQH
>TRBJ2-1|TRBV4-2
ASSREGQQKYNEQF
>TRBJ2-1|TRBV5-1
ASSLKETGKQF
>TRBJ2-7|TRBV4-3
ASSQDLGRGSSYEQY
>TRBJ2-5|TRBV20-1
SALLPQGEETQY
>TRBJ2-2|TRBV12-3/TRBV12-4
AASASGSGHGELF
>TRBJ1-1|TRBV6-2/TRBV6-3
ASSGDTEAF